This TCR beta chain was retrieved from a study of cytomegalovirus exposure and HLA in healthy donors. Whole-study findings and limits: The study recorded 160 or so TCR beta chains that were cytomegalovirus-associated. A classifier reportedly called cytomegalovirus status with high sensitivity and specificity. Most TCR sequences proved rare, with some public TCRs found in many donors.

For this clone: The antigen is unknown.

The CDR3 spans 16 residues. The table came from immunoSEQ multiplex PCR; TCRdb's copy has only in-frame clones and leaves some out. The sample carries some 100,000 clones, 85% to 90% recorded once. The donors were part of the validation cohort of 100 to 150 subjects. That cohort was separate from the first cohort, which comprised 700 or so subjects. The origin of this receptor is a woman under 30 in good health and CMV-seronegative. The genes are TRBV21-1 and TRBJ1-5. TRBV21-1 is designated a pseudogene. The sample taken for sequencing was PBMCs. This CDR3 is CASSNHRGCGNQPQHF. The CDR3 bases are TGTGCCAGCAGCAATCATCGGGGTTGCGGCAATCAGCCCCAGCATTTT.